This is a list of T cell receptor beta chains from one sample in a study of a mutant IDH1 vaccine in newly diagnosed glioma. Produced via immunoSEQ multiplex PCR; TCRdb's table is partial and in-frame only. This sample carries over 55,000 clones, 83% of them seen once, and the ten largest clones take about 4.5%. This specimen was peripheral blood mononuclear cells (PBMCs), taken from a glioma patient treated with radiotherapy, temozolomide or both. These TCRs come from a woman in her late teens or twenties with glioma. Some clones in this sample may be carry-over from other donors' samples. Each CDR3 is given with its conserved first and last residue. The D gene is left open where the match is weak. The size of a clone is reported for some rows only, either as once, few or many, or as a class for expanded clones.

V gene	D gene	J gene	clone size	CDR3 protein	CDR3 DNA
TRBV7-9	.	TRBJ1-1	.	CASSFREGTEAFF	TGTGCCAGCAGTTTCAGGGAGGGGACTGAAGCTTTCTTT
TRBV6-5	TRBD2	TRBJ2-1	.	CASSFRLAVIYNEQFF	TGTGCCAGCAGTTTCCGACTAGCGGTGATCTACAATGAGCAGTTCTTC
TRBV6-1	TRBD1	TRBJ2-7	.	CASSEGTGGYEQYF	TGTGCCAGCAGTGAAGGGACAGGGGGCTACGAGCAGTACTTC
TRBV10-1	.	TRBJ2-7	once	CASSEVAAYEQYF	TGCGCCAGCAGTGAAGTTGCCGCCTACGAGCAGTACTTC
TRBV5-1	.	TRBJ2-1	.	CASSLVGSYNEQFF	TGCGCCAGCAGCTTGGTGGGGTCCTACAATGAGCAGTTCTTC
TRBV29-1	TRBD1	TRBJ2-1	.	CSVEDPQGDPYNEQFF	TGCAGCGTTGAAGACCCACAGGGGGACCCTTACAATGAGCAGTTCTTC
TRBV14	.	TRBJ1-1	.	CASSPLQWDGTEAFF	TGTGCCAGCAGCCCACTACAATGGGACGGCACTGAAGCTTTCTTT
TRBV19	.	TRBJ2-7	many	CASSSGTEFYEQYF	TGTGCCAGTAGTAGCGGGACAGAGTTCTACGAGCAGTACTTC
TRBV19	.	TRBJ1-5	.	CASSSVGGSNQPQHF	TGTGCCAGTAGCTCCGTTGGGGGTAGCAATCAGCCCCAGCATTTT
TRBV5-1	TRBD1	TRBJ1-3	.	CASSSRDRGLGNTIYF	TGCGCCAGCAGCAGCCGGGACAGGGGACTGGGAAACACCATATATTTT
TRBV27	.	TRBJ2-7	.	CASSLSRSPYEQYF	TGTGCCAGCAGTTTATCCAGGAGCCCCTACGAGCAGTACTTC
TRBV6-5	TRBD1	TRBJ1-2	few	CASNQGGPYGYTF	TGTGCCAGCAACCAGGGGGGGCCCTATGGCTACACCTTC
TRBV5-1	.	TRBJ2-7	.	CASSLVAAPIYEQYF	TGCGCCAGCAGCTTGGTAGCGGCACCAATCTACGAGCAGTACTTC
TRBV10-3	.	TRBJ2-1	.	CAIRHTQGYEQFF	TGTGCCATCAGGCATACACAGGGCTATGAGCAGTTCTTC
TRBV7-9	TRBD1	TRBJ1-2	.	CASSSLGQGNYGYTF	TGTGCCAGCAGCTCCCTAGGACAGGGAAACTATGGCTACACCTTC
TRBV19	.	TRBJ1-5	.	CASRTTGVYSNQPQHF	TGTGCCAGTAGGACGACAGGAGTCTATAGCAATCAGCCCCAGCATTTT
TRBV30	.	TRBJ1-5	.	CAWSPHSNQPQHF	TGTGCCTGGAGTCCCCATAGCAATCAGCCCCAGCATTTT
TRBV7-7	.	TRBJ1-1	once	CASSTPGGGSRAEAFF	TGTGCTAGCAGCACCCCTGGGGGGGGAAGCAGGGCAGAAGCTTTCTTT
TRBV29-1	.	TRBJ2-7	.	CSVEVRGPYEQYF	TGCAGCGTTGAGGTCCGGGGGCCCTACGAGCAGTACTTC
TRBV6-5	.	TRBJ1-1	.	CASSRNINTEAFF	TGTGCCAGCAGTAGAAACATTAACACTGAAGCTTTCTTT
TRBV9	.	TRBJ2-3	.	CASSGGASTDTQYF	TGTGCCAGCAGTGGGGGGGCCAGCACAGATACGCAGTATTTT
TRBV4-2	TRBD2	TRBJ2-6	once	CASSPHQRGGTGANVLTF	TGTGCCAGCAGCCCCCACCAGCGGGGGGGAACTGGGGCCAACGTCCTGACTTTC
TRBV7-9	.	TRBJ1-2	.	CASSRVGGYTF	TGTGCCAGCAGCCGGGTGGGAGGCTACACCTTC
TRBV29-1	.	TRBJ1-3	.	CSVRDSTTPGNTIYF	TGCAGCGTTCGAGATAGCACGACCCCCGGAAACACCATATATTTT
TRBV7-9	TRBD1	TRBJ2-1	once	CASSLATGMDEQFF	TGTGCCAGCAGCTTAGCGACAGGGATGGATGAGCAGTTCTTC
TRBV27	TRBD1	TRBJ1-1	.	CASSPGTAIEAFF	TGTGCCAGCAGTCCCGGGACAGCCATTGAAGCTTTCTTT
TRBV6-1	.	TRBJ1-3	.	CASTETASGNTIYF	TGTGCCAGCACTGAGACAGCGTCTGGAAACACCATATATTTT
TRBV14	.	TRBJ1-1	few	CASSSLIRNTEAFF	TGTGCCAGCAGCTCTCTCATCAGGAACACTGAAGCTTTCTTT
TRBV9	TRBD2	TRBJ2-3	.	CASSVATLAGAGDTQYF	TGTGCCAGCAGCGTAGCTACCCTAGCGGGGGCAGGTGATACGCAGTATTTT
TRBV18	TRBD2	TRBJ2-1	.	CASSETSGSISYNEQFF	TGTGCCAGCTCCGAGACTAGCGGGAGTATATCCTACAATGAGCAGTTCTTC
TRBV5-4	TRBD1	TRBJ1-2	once	CASSFWETGGNYGYTF	TGTGCCAGCAGCTTTTGGGAGACAGGGGGTAACTATGGCTACACCTTC
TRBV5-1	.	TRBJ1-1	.	CASSLVPGTAEAFF	TGCGCCAGCAGCTTGGTACCCGGGACGGCTGAAGCTTTCTTT
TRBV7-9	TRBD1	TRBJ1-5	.	CASSPLSGGWDGNQPQHF	TGTGCCAGCAGCCCCCTATCAGGGGGCTGGGATGGCAATCAGCCCCAGCATTTT
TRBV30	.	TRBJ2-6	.	CACSQPWSGANVLTF	TGTGCCTGCTCTCAGCCTTGGTCTGGGGCCAACGTCCTGACTTTC
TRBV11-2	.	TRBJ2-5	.	CASNPTRLPRLQAQETQYF	TGTGCCAGCAACCCTACCAGACTCCCACGGCTCCAAGCCCAAGAGACCCAGTACTTC
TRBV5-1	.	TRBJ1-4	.	CASSFSGGRDEKLFF	TGCGCCAGCAGCTTTTCTGGGGGCCGCGATGAAAAACTGTTTTTT
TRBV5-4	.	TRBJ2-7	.	CASSLPGSDYEQYF	TGTGCCAGCAGCTTGCCGGGGAGCGACTACGAGCAGTACTTC
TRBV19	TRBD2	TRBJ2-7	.	CASSMAGTSSYEQYF	TGTGCCAGTAGTATGGCCGGGACTAGCTCATACGAGCAGTACTTC
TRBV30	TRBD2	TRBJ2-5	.	CAWSGGLAGSETQYF	TGTGCCTGGAGTGGGGGACTAGCGGGAAGCGAGACCCAGTACTTC
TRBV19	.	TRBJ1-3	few	CASSISRNTIYF	TGTGCCAGTAGTATTTCCCGAAACACCATATATTTT
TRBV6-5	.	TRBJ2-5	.	CASSEGVVKTQYF	TGTGCCAGCAGCGAAGGGGTCGTGAAGACCCAGTACTTC
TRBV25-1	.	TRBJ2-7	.	CASSQTGTYEQYF	TGTGCCAGCAGTCAGACGGGGACCTACGAGCAGTACTTC
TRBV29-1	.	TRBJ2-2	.	CSVDRENTGELFF	TGCAGCGTTGATAGGGAGAACACCGGGGAGCTGTTTTTT
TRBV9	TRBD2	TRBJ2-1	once	CASSARARLAGDEQFF	TGTGCCAGCAGCGCCCGAGCTCGGCTAGCGGGAGATGAGCAGTTCTTC
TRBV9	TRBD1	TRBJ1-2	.	CASSVRGRDGYTF	TGTGCCAGCAGCGTCAGGGGGCGTGATGGCTACACCTTC
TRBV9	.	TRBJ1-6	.	CASSEGGQASPLHF	TGTGCCAGCAGCGAGGGGGGCCAGGCTTCACCCCTCCACTTT
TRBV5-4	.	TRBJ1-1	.	CASSPGANTEAFF	TGTGCCAGCAGCCCCGGGGCGAACACTGAAGCTTTCTTT
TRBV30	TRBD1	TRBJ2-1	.	CAWLFGDRGYNEQFF	TGTGCCTGGCTTTTTGGAGACAGGGGTTACAATGAGCAGTTCTTC
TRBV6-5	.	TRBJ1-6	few	CASSLGPPRSPLHF	TGTGCCAGCAGTTTAGGTCCGCCAAGGTCACCCCTCCACTTT
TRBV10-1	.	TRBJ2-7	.	CASSPDRFDYEQYF	TGCGCCAGCAGTCCGGACAGATTCGACTACGAGCAGTACTTC
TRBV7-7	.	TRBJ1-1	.	CASSLALGSTEAFF	TGTGCTAGCAGCTTAGCGCTTGGGAGCACTGAAGCTTTCTTT
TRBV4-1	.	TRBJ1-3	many	CASSQLPRKGNTIYF	TGCGCCAGCAGCCAACTGCCCAGGAAGGGAAACACCATATATTTT
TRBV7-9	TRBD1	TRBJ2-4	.	CASSLVVGVMWTGKNIQYF	TGTGCCAGCAGCTTAGTTGTCGGGGTCATGTGGACAGGGAAAAACATTCAGTACTTC